One sample yielded the 27 T cell receptor beta chains listed below, sequenced in a study of response to subunit inactivated influenza vaccine. TCRdb re-called the RT-PCR reads through MiXCR, storing one row per CDR3 protein. The sample holds 500,000 to 550,000 distinct CDR3 sequences; 6% to 9% are singletons and the top ten take about an eighth. The sequencing here drew on PBMCs from blood, taken less than 30 months after vaccination. Receptor source: a man aged 50 to 69 who received an inactivated influenza vaccine.

CDR3 protein: CASTWGAGANVLTF. Here the CDR3 DNA reads TGTGCCAGCACGTGGGGAGCTGGGGCCAACGTCCTGACTTTC. The chain combines TRBV28 with TRBJ2-6, with D tentatively TRBD2 (5 bases). V was cut by 7 bases and J by 2 bases, with 9 bases left in between. Per the germline V gene, CDR1 is MDHEN and CDR2 is SYDVKM. The CDR3 contains 14 residues.

This clonotype was counted between two and nine times. The V and J genes are TRBV11-2 and TRBJ2-1; D is unresolved. Germline-derived CDR1 and CDR2 are SGHAT and FQNNGV. V was pared by 2 bases and J by 5 bases, with 13 bases between. The CDR3 is 15 residues long. CDR3 bases: TGTGCCAGCAGCTTATTGTCCGGGTTCCACAATGAGCAGTTCTTC. Its protein product is CASSLLSGFHNEQFF.

This clonotype has just a few counts. This chain's CDR3 is CASSQDGLAGYNEQFF. CDR3 DNA: TGCGCCAGCAGCCAAGATGGCCTAGCGGGGTACAATGAGCAGTTCTTC. The V and J genes are TRBV4-3 and TRBJ2-1; 9 nucleotides agree with TRBD2. CDR3 length equals 16 residues. Germline CDR1 and CDR2: LGHNA and YSLEER. V trimming: 0 bases; J trimming: 4 bases; junction bases outside the gene matches: 4.

This clonotype has at least ten counts. This chain uses TRBV28 with TRBJ2-1, with TRBD2 matching over 13 bases. Looked up from germline, CDR1 is MDHEN and CDR2 is SYDVKM. V shed 6 bases and J 1 base; nucleotides not matched to a gene: 3. The CDR3 runs to 16 residues. The CDR3 loop reads CASSGLAGASYNEQFF. The CDR3 coding sequence is TGTGCCAGCAGCGGACTAGCGGGAGCTTCCTACAATGAGCAGTTCTTC.

This sequence joins TRBV24-1 and TRBJ2-7, with 7 bases aligning to TRBD1. Germline values: CDR1 KGHDR, CDR2 SFDVKD. With 0 bases clipped from V and 2 bases from J, the junction kept 3 bases outside the gene matches. CDR3 length: 15 residues. The CDR3: CATSDLRDSPYEQYF. CDR3 DNA sequence: TGTGCCACCAGTGATTTGCGGGACAGCCCCTACGAGCAGTACTTC.

The V gene is TRBV5-1, the J gene TRBJ2-5; TRBD1 aligns across 11 bases. CDR3 length: 14 residues. V was pared by 4 bases and J by 3 bases, with 2 bases of the junction left unmatched. The germline V gene encodes CDR1 SGHRS and CDR2 YFSETQ. This CDR3 reads CASSMGQGEETQYF. The CDR3 coding sequence is TGCGCCAGCAGCATGGGACAGGGGGAAGAGACCCAGTACTTC.

This clonotype was counted a few times. The chain joins TRBV25-1 to TRBJ1-3; D remains unclear. Germline CDR1 and CDR2: MGHDK and SYGVNS. V shed 4 bases and J shed 7 bases, with 11 bases lying between them. This CDR3 comprises 13 residues. This CDR3 reads CASSASEWNTIYF. The CDR3 bases are TGTGCCAGCAGTGCCAGCGAATGGAACACCATATATTTT.

The chain links TRBV18 to TRBJ2-1, with 12 nucleotides matching TRBD2. Germline V gene lookup returns CDR1 KGHSH and CDR2 LQKENI. The CDR3 has 17 residues. The V segment lost 1 base and the J segment 6 bases; nucleotides outside the gene matches: 7. Here the CDR3 reads CASSPRLAGAGGNEQFF. CDR3 DNA: TGTGCCAGCTCACCACGACTAGCGGGAGCGGGGGGCAATGAGCAGTTCTTC.

Only a few counts were recorded for this clonotype. Here the CDR3 reads CASSIAADTQYF. As DNA, the CDR3 is TGCGCCAGCAGCATAGCTGCAGATACGCAGTATTTT. The V gene is TRBV5-1, the J gene TRBJ2-3; D is unclear. The CDR3 loop spans 12 amino acids. The ends were cut back, 4 bases at V and 4 bases at J, with 7 bases in the middle. Germline CDR1 SGHRS, CDR2 YFSETQ.

V gene TRBV27 combines with J gene TRBJ2-1, with a tentative D call TRBD1 (6 bases). V dropped 2 bases and J dropped 6 bases, with 20 bases sitting between them. The CDR3 has 17 residues. Germline loops: CDR1 MNHEY, CDR2 SMNVEV (reference sequence). The DNA of the CDR3 is TGTGCCAGCAGTTTACAGACAGGCGGTTTGAGAGGCAATGAGCAGTTCTTC. It is translated as CASSLQTGGLRGNEQFF.

The genes are TRBV5-1 and TRBJ2-3; 8 bases match TRBD1. The CDR3 consists of 15 residues. V trimming: 4 bases; J trimming: 1 base; junction bases outside the gene matches: 5. The germline V gene has CDR1 SGHRS and CDR2 YFSETQ. CDR3 residues: CASSPPTGGTDTQYF. Here the CDR3 DNA reads TGCGCCAGCAGCCCACCGACAGGGGGCACAGATACGCAGTATTTT.

The chain is built from TRBV11-1 and TRBJ2-7, with 8 positions matching TRBD1. V was pared by 5 bases and J by 3 bases, with 9 bases of the junction left unmatched. The CDR3 extends over 15 amino acids. CDR1 is SGHAT and CDR2 is FQDESV in the germline V gene (reference sequence). CDR3 in DNA: TGTGCCAGCAGCCCTCAGACAGGGGCTAGCTACGAGCAGTACTTC. It translates to CASSPQTGASYEQYF.

This clonotype has just a few counts. The chain joins TRBV19 to TRBJ2-1; TRBD2 aligns across 9 bases. The CDR3 has 19 residues. After removal of 8 bases from V and 6 bases from J, the junction contained 23 bases not matched to a gene. Looked up from germline, CDR1 is LNHDA and CDR2 is SQIVND (reference sequence). The CDR3 DNA follows: TGTGCCAGTGAGAACGTAGGGCGGGGGGGCCGGTTGTGGAGCAATGAGCAGTTCTTC. Amino acids: CASENVGRGGRLWSNEQFF.

A few counts support this clonotype. The chain is built from TRBV10-3 and TRBJ2-3; either TRBD1 or TRBD2 may supply D (5 bases each). The CDR3 extends over 19 amino acids. Germline-derived CDR1 and CDR2 are ENHRY and SYGVKD. The V end was cut by 4 bases, the J end by 4 bases, with 27 bases between. The DNA for the CDR3 is TGTGCCATCAGTGCGAAGGGGCGATCGGGATTGGGTATCGCAGATACGCAGTATTTT. Amino acid sequence: CAISAKGRSGLGIADTQYF.

The chain links TRBV12-3 or TRBV12-4 to TRBJ2-7; 7 bases match TRBD2. There are 16 residues in the CDR3. The V and J ends lost 1 base and 7 bases, in that order; junction bases with no gene match: 13. CDR3: CASSLGGPRLGGEQYF. CDR3 bases: TGTGCCAGCAGTTTAGGGGGACCACGCCTGGGAGGGGAGCAGTACTTC.

A few counts support this clonotype. The V call is TRBV4-2, the J call TRBJ1-5, with D perhaps matching TRBD1 (6 bases). Germline V gene data show CDR1 as LGHNA and CDR2 as YNFKEQ. The germline V and J ends were trimmed by 0 bases and 7 bases, with 16 bases remaining between them. There are 16 residues in the CDR3. CDR3 sequence reads: CASSQDWFGRGQPQHF. In DNA form, the CDR3 reads TGTGCCAGCAGCCAAGATTGGTTTGGCAGGGGCCAGCCCCAGCATTTT.

CDR3 amino acids: CSAGQSNEKLFF. CDR3 coding DNA: TGCAGCGCCGGACAGTCTAATGAAAAACTGTTTTTT. The V gene is TRBV29-1, the J gene TRBJ1-4; D may be TRBD1 (6 bases). The CDR3 length is 12 residues. Germline V gene sequence: CDR1 SQVTM, CDR2 ANQGSEA. The V gene lost 7 bases and the J gene lost 3 bases, with 9 bases spanning the gap. Looking up the rest from reference TRBV29-1 and TRBJ1-4 gives the full variable domain: SAVISQKPSRDICQRGTSLTIQCQVDSQVTMMFWYRQQPGQSLTLIATANQGSEATYESGFVIDKFPISRPNLTFSTLTVSNMSPEDSSIYLCSAGQSNEKLFFGSGTQLSVL.

This sequence joins TRBV4-2 and TRBJ2-5; D uncertain. This CDR3 has 15 amino acids. Trimming took 0 bases from V and 2 from J, leaving 10 bases between them. Germline V gene lookup returns CDR1 LGHNA and CDR2 YNFKEQ. CDR3 in amino acids: CASSQEVGRQETQYF. The CDR3 DNA reads as TGTGCCAGCAGCCAAGAAGTCGGCAGACAAGAGACCCAGTACTTC.

This clonotype was found a few times. The chain links TRBV7-9 to TRBJ2-3, with 8 positions matching TRBD1. Germline V gives CDR1 SEHNR, CDR2 FQNEAQ (reference sequence). V lost 7 bases and J lost 1; bases outside the gene matches: 4. The CDR3 consists of 14 residues. The CDR3 sequence: CASIPTGGTDTQYF. The CDR3 region has the DNA TGTGCCAGCATCCCGACAGGGGGCACAGATACGCAGTATTTT.

This clonotype was found many times. V gene TRBV4-1 combines with J gene TRBJ2-1; 13 nucleotides align to TRBD2. V lost 3 bases, J lost 0 bases, and 5 bases stayed unmatched. Germline V lookup: CDR1 MGHRA, CDR2 YSYEKL. CDR3 length: 18 amino acids. Here the CDR3 reads CASSQKGLAGFSYNEQFF. In nucleotides, the CDR3 is TGCGCCAGCAGCCAGAAGGGACTAGCGGGGTTCTCCTACAATGAGCAGTTCTTC.

V and J are TRBV19 and TRBJ1-1; D unresolved. The length of the CDR3 is 13 residues. V was clipped by 7 bases and J by 5 bases, with 14 bases between them. Germline CDR1 LNHDA, CDR2 SQIVND (reference sequence). CDR3 in amino acids: CASNENVGTEAFF. Written as DNA, the CDR3 is TGTGCCAGTAATGAAAACGTTGGGACTGAAGCTTTCTTT.

This clonotype has only a few counts. J is TRBJ2-6 and V is TRBV2, with TRBD1 as a possible D gene (6 bases). This CDR3 has 15 residues. Germline V lookup: CDR1 SNHLY, CDR2 FYNNEI. Trimming cost V 6 bases and J 2 bases, with 11 bases left between them. The CDR3 is CASRQGSTGANVLTF. In DNA form, the CDR3 reads TGTGCCAGCAGGCAGGGGTCTACTGGGGCCAACGTCCTGACTTTC.

This clonotype came up many times. The chain links TRBV3-1 to TRBJ2-4; 8 nucleotides agree with TRBD1. The CDR3 has 16 amino acids. Trimming cost V 2 bases and J 3 bases; bases outside gene matches: 6. Germline loops: CDR1 LGHDT, CDR2 YNNKEL (reference sequence). CDR3 protein: CASSQRQGFGKNIQYF. CDR3 nucleotide sequence: TGTGCCAGCAGCCAACGACAGGGGTTTGGCAAAAACATTCAGTACTTC. The full variable domain, its missing parts supplied by reference TRBV3-1 and TRBJ2-4, is DTAVSQTPKYLVTQMGNDKSIKCEQNLGHDTMYWYKQDSKKFLKIMFSYNNKELIINETVPNRFSPKSPDKAHLNLHINSLELGDSAVYFCASSQRQGFGKNIQYFGAGTRLSVL.

This clonotype was observed many times. The chain uses TRBV9 and TRBJ2-1; 7 bases map to TRBD1. J gave up 3 bases and V 5 bases, and 8 bases lay outside the gene matches. The CDR3 extends over 15 amino acids. Germline lookup yields CDR1 SGDLS and CDR2 YYNGEE. CDR3: CASSPPGQIYNEQFF. The CDR3 DNA is TGTGCCAGCAGTCCTCCGGGACAGATCTACAATGAGCAGTTCTTC.

The V call is TRBV24-1, the J call TRBJ2-1, with a weak D call TRBD2 (7 bases). The CDR3 loop spans 18 amino acids. Germline CDR1 KGHDR, CDR2 SFDVKD. The V gene lost 5 bases and the J gene lost 0 bases, with 19 bases spanning the gap. The CDR3 region is CATSGRLEGGSSYNEQFF. DNA of the CDR3: TGTGCCACCAGTGGGCGATTGGAGGGGGGGAGCTCCTACAATGAGCAGTTCTTC.

This clonotype was seen at least ten times. This sequence joins TRBV24-1 and TRBJ2-3; TRBD1 agrees at 7 bases. J gave up 5 bases and V 4 bases, and 2 bases lay outside the gene matches. From germline, CDR1 is KGHDR and CDR2 SFDVKD. This CDR3 region has 13 residues. The CDR3 loop is CATSETGVDTQYF. The CDR3, as DNA: TGTGCCACCAGTGAAACAGGGGTAGATACGCAGTATTTT.

The CDR3 DNA follows: TGTGCCAGCAGTTTATGGGAGTCTGGGGCCAACGTCCTGACTTTC. It specifies CASSLWESGANVLTF. The V call is TRBV28, the J call TRBJ2-6; no firm D call. Germline CDR1 is MDHEN and CDR2 is SYDVKM. V was shortened by 0 bases and J by 1 base, with 4 bases between the two germline ends. The CDR3 has 15 residues.